A single count supports the clone carrying this TCR beta chain. The antigen remains undetermined. The CDR3 length is 12 residues. Germline CDR1 is SNHLY and CDR2 is FYNNEI. Between the trimmed V and J ends, which lost 11 bases and 5 bases, there was a span of 13 bases. Sequencing was designed to attain a depth spanning 1 in 200,000 to 1 in 1 million T cells. The assay was immunoSEQ multiplex PCR, and TCRdb's table has in-frame clones only and misses some. This table holds approximately 140,000 clones, 91% found once. These data belong to a study of cytotoxic CD8 clonotypes in ibrutinib-treated CLL. Study-level information: Of a cohort that held some 10 relapsed/refractory and roughly 14 treatment-naive patients, 17 to 18 were IGHV unmutated.

Points from the study as a whole: Public clonotypes (which were uncommon) either contracted or remained stable on treatment. Clonality at baseline surpassed age-matched healthy donors and tracked circulating CD8+ T-cell counts.

The TCR was taken from a human donor with chronic lymphocytic leukemia. V is TRBV2 and J is TRBJ1-5, with D possibly matching TRBD1 (6 bases). Here the sequenced sample was PBMCs, taken after 12 months of ibrutinib treatment. CDR3 residues: CASQGGDQPQHF. The CDR3, as DNA: TGTGCCTCACAGGGCGGAGATCAGCCCCAGCATTTT.